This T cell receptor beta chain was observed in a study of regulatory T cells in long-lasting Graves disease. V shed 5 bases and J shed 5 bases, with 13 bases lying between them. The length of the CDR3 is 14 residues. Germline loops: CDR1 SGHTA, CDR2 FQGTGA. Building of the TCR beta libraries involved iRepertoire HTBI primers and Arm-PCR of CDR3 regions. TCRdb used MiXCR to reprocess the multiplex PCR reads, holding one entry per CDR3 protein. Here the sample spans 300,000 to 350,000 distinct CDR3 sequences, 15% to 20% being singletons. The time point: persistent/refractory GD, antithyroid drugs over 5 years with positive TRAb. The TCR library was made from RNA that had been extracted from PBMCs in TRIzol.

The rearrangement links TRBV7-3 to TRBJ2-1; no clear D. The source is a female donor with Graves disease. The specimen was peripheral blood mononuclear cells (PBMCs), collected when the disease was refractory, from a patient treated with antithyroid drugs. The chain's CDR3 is CASSPGSTNNEQFF. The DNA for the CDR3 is TGTGCCAGCAGCCCCGGAAGCACGAACAATGAGCAGTTCTTC.